This T cell receptor beta chain was sequenced in a study of T cell responses to AZD1222 COVID-19 vaccine. Germline assignment: CDR1 SGHVS and CDR2 FQNEAQ. The CDR3 has 15 residues. Trimming shortened V by 5 bases and J by 2 bases, and 15 bases separated the two germline ends. Researchers grouped second doses given at about 4 or about 12 weeks into one pool. Generated by immunoSEQ multiplex PCR, the TCRdb table keeps only in-frame clones and is missing some. Among about 84,000 clones listed, just over 85% were seen once. Study conclusions and caveats: Baseline serology detected seropositivity in only a handful of AZD1222 recipients.

About this clone: Antigen unknown.

The material sequenced was peripheral blood, taken 28 days after the second AZD1222 dose. This receptor was taken from an adult who received the AZD1222 COVID-19 vaccine. The chain combines TRBV7-8 with TRBJ1-2, with D possibly being TRBD1 (5 bases). The CDR3: CASSPRGGTNYGYTF. Written as DNA, the CDR3 is TGTGCCAGCAGCCCTCGTGGAGGGACCAACTATGGCTACACCTTC.